This T cell receptor (beta chain) comes out of a study of OX40 agonist ivuxolimab in advanced cancers. Trimming removed 4 bases at V and 3 bases at J, with 11 bases between. Germline V CDR1 and CDR2: LGHNA, YNFKEQ. The CDR3 length is 14 residues. The protocol was immunoSEQ multiplex PCR, while the TCRdb copy is restricted to in-frame clones and leaves out a portion. The sample consists of about 58,000 clones, around 84% of them appearing once. The sample consisted of CD4+ or CD8+ T cells sorted from blood, taken in a trial of the OX40 agonist ivuxolimab. This TCR came from an adult with an advanced solid tumor such as melanoma, head and neck, liver or kidney cancer. This rearrangement joins TRBV4-2 to TRBJ2-3; TRBD2 might be the D (6 bases). For the CDR3, the DNA is TGTGCCAGCAGCCGAGAGGGGACTACAGATACGCAGTATTTT. Translating gives CASSREGTTDTQYF.